This TCR beta chain derives from a study of T-cell memory formation after mild COVID-19. Findings of the study overall: Mostly located in CM and EM were contracting CD4+ clones, with contracting CD8+ clones located in EMRA. Cross-reactive memory appears to have joined, as suggested by some responding clones showing up in pre-infection memory.

The V end was cut by 4 bases, the J end by 8 bases, with 12 bases between. CDR3 length equals 13 residues. Germline V gene sequence: CDR1 MNHNS, CDR2 SASEGT. In regard to this clonotype: As yet, its antigen is unknown.

TCR alpha and TCR beta cDNA libraries carrying sample barcodes and UMIs came from 5'RACE with constant-segment primers. TCRdb used MiXCR to reprocess the 5' RACE reads, holding one entry per CDR3 protein. The sample carries about 150,000 distinct CDR3 sequences, 30% to 35% recorded once. The sample taken for sequencing was PBMCs or a T cell subset sorted from them (not recorded which). V is TRBV6-1 and J is TRBJ1-5; unclear D gene. This clonotype originated in an adult woman who had mild COVID-19 (a few samples of this study predate the infection). Cell type and time point are not known. This CDR3 is CASSGQPGEPQHF. The DNA of the CDR3 is TGTGCCAGCAGTGGGCAGCCCGGCGAGCCCCAGCATTTT.